This T cell receptor beta chain appears in the sequencing data of a study of PD-1 blockade in classical Hodgkin lymphoma. Every patient experienced relapse after autologous stem cell transplantation, and brentuximab vedotin exposure varied. This clone appeared a single time. Trimming cost V 2 bases and J 5 bases, with 7 bases left between them. CDR3 size: 12 residues. CDR1 is MDHEN, CDR2 SYDVKM, per germline. TCRdb's table, derived via immunoSEQ multiplex PCR, lists solely in-frame clones and lacks some. The table shows about 94,000 clones, with roughly nine tenths occurring only once. The sample here was peripheral blood mononuclear cells (PBMCs), taken before the second cycle of nivolumab. The chain is built from TRBV28 and TRBJ2-7; no reliable D call. The receptor's source is a human donor with classical Hodgkin lymphoma. CDR3 in DNA: TGTGCCAGCAGTTTAAGGCGCAACGAGCAGTACTTC. This translates into CASSLRRNEQYF.